This T cell receptor beta chain was captured in a study of human T cells and chemical hapten exposure. Study-wide findings and caveats: High-frequency TCRs, those above 1 in 1000, stayed the same after DPC sensitization.

A note on this clonotype: Its specificity is unknown.

V shed 5 bases and J 4 bases; nucleotides not matched to a gene: 2. The germline V gene encodes CDR1 ENHRY and CDR2 SYGVKD. The CDR3 length is 14 residues. Documented time point: patch test 3, about 24 weeks after DPC sensitization. Treatment reported: therapeutic diphenylcyclopropenone sensitization with weekly scalp DPC. Within the library, unique molecular identifiers were attached to each individual cDNA molecule. TCRdb processed the RACE reads anew with MiXCR; each CDR3 protein has one entry. The sample includes about 170,000 distinct CDR3 sequences, roughly 26% of them seen just once. The rearrangement links TRBV10-3 to TRBJ2-1; 10 bases match TRBD2. Sequencing was performed on whole blood, taken in connection with sensitization to the hapten diphenylcyclopropenone (DPC). The origin of this receptor is a woman in her late teens or twenties with alopecia areata. Some clones in this sample may be carry-over from other donors' samples. The CDR3 region is CAISPSGGYNEQFF. DNA for the CDR3: TGTGCCATCAGTCCTAGCGGGGGATACAATGAGCAGTTCTTC.